These 20 T cell receptor beta chains were sequenced from one sample in a study of shared clonotypes between healthy human individuals. Here immunoSEQ multiplex PCR was the method, and the copy in TCRdb shows in-frame clones only, minus some. The sample contains 780,000 or so clones, around 77% of which appear only once. Source material: memory CD4+ T cells sorted from blood. Indicated subset: CD45RA-negative fraction. The receptors stem from a woman aged 30 to 39 in good health.

This clone was seen only once. The J gene is TRBJ2-7, the V gene TRBV11-2; the D gene is possibly TRBD1 (5 bases). V lost 0 bases to trimming and J lost 7 bases, with 13 bases between them. From germline, CDR1 is SGHAT and CDR2 FQNNGV. This CDR3 spans 14 amino acids. The CDR3 protein is CASSLDLGPGEQYF. In DNA, the CDR3 is TGTGCCAGCAGCTTAGATCTGGGGCCTGGGGAGCAGTACTTC.

This clone was recorded many times. The genes are TRBV28 and TRBJ1-5, with 8 bases fitting TRBD1. CDR3 length equals 13 residues. The V and J ends lost 2 bases and 7 bases, in that order; junction bases with no gene match: 1. Germline V gene lookup returns CDR1 MDHEN and CDR2 SYDVKM. For the CDR3, the DNA is TGTGCCAGCAGTTTACAGGGGGCACAGCCCCAGCATTTT. Protein product: CASSLQGAQPQHF.

This clone was picked up many times. The chain is built from TRBV30 and TRBJ1-1; D not resolved. The germline V gene has CDR1 GTSNPN and CDR2 SVGIG (reference sequence). The ends were cut back, 3 bases at V and 4 bases at J, with 12 bases in the middle. The CDR3 is 13 residues long. CDR3 protein: CAWSPGGPTEAFF. DNA of the CDR3: TGTGCCTGGAGCCCCGGAGGGCCCACTGAAGCTTTCTTT.

This clone showed up just once. V and J are TRBV6-6 and TRBJ1-1; D uncertain. CDR3 length: 15 residues. The V end was cut by 0 bases, the J end by 4 bases, with 12 bases between. Looked up from germline, CDR1 is MNHNY and CDR2 is SVGAGI (reference sequence). The CDR3 here is CASSYSVRGGTEAFF. The CDR3 DNA sequence: TGTGCCAGCAGTTACTCCGTCCGGGGAGGCACTGAAGCTTTCTTT.

This chain uses TRBV9 with TRBJ2-3, with D unclear. The germline CDR1 and CDR2 sequences are SGDLS and YYNGEE. V was pared by 4 bases and J by 5 bases, with 8 bases between. The CDR3 is 12 amino acids. CDR3 sequence reads: CASSPLLDTQYF. CDR3 sequence (DNA): TGTGCCAGCAGCCCCCTCCTAGATACGCAGTATTTT.

Of note for this clone: This same CDR3 is encoded by further DNA sequences in the sample. This rearrangement joins TRBV18 to TRBJ2-1; possibly TRBD1 for D (5 bases). The CDR3 is 16 residues long. Trimming pared 3 bases from V and 0 bases from J, leaving 12 bases between. Germline values: CDR1 KGHSH, CDR2 LQKENI. CDR3 coding DNA: TGTGCCAGCTCACCCCCCAGACAGAGCTCCTACAATGAGCAGTTCTTC. This codes for CASSPPRQSSYNEQFF.

The rearrangement uses TRBV7-9 and TRBJ1-1; weak D call: TRBD1 (5 bases). The CDR3 is made up of 16 amino acids. Trimming cost V 6 bases and J 1 base, with 18 bases left between them. Germline loops: CDR1 SEHNR, CDR2 FQNEAQ (reference sequence). CDR3 sequence: CASRAGTALGNTEAFF. The CDR3 DNA reads as TGTGCCAGCAGAGCCGGGACCGCCTTAGGGAACACTGAAGCTTTCTTT.

This chain connects TRBV19 to TRBJ2-7; D call uncertain. The CDR3 is 14 residues long. Deletions cut 1 base from V and 0 bases from J, with 7 bases between. Germline values: CDR1 LNHDA, CDR2 SQIVND (reference sequence). In DNA, the CDR3 is TGTGCCAGTAGTATAGCCTATCTCTCCTACGAGCAGTACTTC. It yields the protein CASSIAYLSYEQYF.

V is TRBV7-6 and J is TRBJ2-7; perhaps TRBD2 as D (5 bases). The germline gives CDR1 SGHVS, CDR2 FNYEAQ. With 1 base removed from V and 0 bases from J, the gap between germline ends came to 10 bases. The length of the CDR3 is 15 residues. The CDR3 DNA reads as TGTGCCAGCAGCTTAGGTCCGGGAAACTCCTACGAGCAGTACTTC. Translating gives CASSLGPGNSYEQYF. The whole variable domain, remainder taken from reference TRBV7-6 and TRBJ2-7, is GAGVSQSPRYKVTKRGQDVALRCDPISGHVSLYWYRQALGQGPEFLTYFNYEAQQDKSGLPNDRFSAERPEGSISTLTIQRTEQRDSAMYRCASSLGPGNSYEQYFGPGTRLTVT.

The rearrangement uses TRBV7-3 and TRBJ2-7; 7 bases fit TRBD2. Germline lookup yields CDR1 SGHTA and CDR2 FQGTGA. Trimming removed 4 bases from V and 4 bases from J; junction bases left unmatched: 10. The CDR3 is 15 residues long. DNA for the CDR3: TGTGCCAGCAGCTCTACTAGCGCCAGTTTGTACGAGCAGTACTTC. This codes for CASSSTSASLYEQYF.

This chain links TRBV28 with TRBJ2-6; D may match TRBD1 or TRBD2 (6 bases each). Between the trimmed V and J ends, which lost 4 bases and 4 bases, there was a span of 11 bases. The CDR3 has 15 residues. Germline V gene data show CDR1 as MDHEN and CDR2 as SYDVKM. CDR3 residues: CASSSGAGGANVLTF. The CDR3 DNA is TGTGCCAGCAGTTCGGGGGCTGGCGGGGCCAACGTCCTGACTTTC.

The genes are TRBV10-3 and TRBJ2-1; 7 bases are a match to TRBD1. Germline CDR1 ENHRY, CDR2 SYGVKD. V shed 0 bases, J shed 2 bases, and the junction held 4 bases outside the gene matches. The CDR3 runs 16 residues. CDR3 in amino acids: CAISESAGTAYNEQFF. The CDR3 nucleotides are TGTGCCATCAGTGAGTCCGCTGGGACAGCCTACAATGAGCAGTTCTTC.

A note on this clone: Given a far larger clone just one base away, this is likely a sequencing read error. The chain is built from TRBV6-5 and TRBJ2-7, with TRBD1 as a possible D gene (6 bases). Trimming left V 5 bases short and J 1 base short, with 9 bases between. The CDR3 length is 13 residues. CDR1 and CDR2 from the germline V gene are MNHEY and SVGAGI. CDR3 residues: CASSGDKSYEQYF. CDR3 DNA: TGTGCCAGCAGTGGGGACAAGTCCTACGAGCAGTACTTC.

The chain employs TRBV28 and TRBJ1-2, with 7 bases matching TRBD1. Looked up from germline, CDR1 is MDHEN and CDR2 is SYDVKM. Unmatched junction bases numbered 4, after V lost 8 bases and J lost 4 bases. The CDR3 is made up of 12 amino acids. The CDR3 loop reads CASGTVFYGYTF. The CDR3 DNA reads TGTGCCAGCGGGACAGTCTTCTATGGCTACACCTTC.

This clone occurred a few times. The genes are TRBV25-1 and TRBJ1-3; 7 nucleotides agree with TRBD1. J was trimmed by 2 bases and V by 7 bases; bases with no gene match: 8. The CDR3 contains 15 residues. The germline V gene encodes CDR1 MGHDK and CDR2 SYGVNS. The CDR3 loop is CASTRTTGAGNTIYF. The CDR3 nucleotides read TGTGCCAGCACCCGTACAACAGGGGCTGGAAACACCATATATTTT. The complete variable domain, with remaining parts taken from reference TRBV25-1 and TRBJ1-3, reads EADIYQTPRYLVIGTGKKITLECSQTMGHDKMYWYQQDPGMELHLIHYSYGVNSTEKGDLSSESTVSRIRTEHFPLTLESARPSHTSQYLCASTRTTGAGNTIYFGEGSWLTVV.

The chain is built from TRBV6-5 and TRBJ1-4; D ambiguous. Per germline, CDR1 MNHEY and CDR2 SVGAGI. The CDR3 is 15 amino acids. The V end was cut by 0 bases, the J end by 5 bases, with 10 bases between. CDR3 bases: TGTGCCAGCAGTTACTCGGGGTATCGAAATGAAAAACTGTTTTTT. It codes for CASSYSGYRNEKLFF.

The chain is built from TRBV14 and TRBJ1-2; no reliable D call. The V end was cut by 1 base, the J end by 8 bases, with 11 bases between. CDR3 length equals 13 residues. Germline CDR1 and CDR2: SGHDN and FVKESK. CDR3 sequence: CASSQARVGGYTF. The CDR3 bases are TGTGCCAGCAGCCAAGCTAGGGTCGGCGGCTACACCTTC.

The chain joins TRBV5-1 to TRBJ2-2; tentatively, D is TRBD1 (6 bases). The CDR3 has 13 residues. Trimming removed 4 bases from V and 8 bases from J, with 12 bases in between. Germline V lookup: CDR1 SGHRS, CDR2 YFSETQ. The CDR3 DNA is TGCGCCAGCAGCAAGGGGGACGGTGGGGAGCTGTTTTTT. This gives the protein CASSKGDGGELFF.

This chain connects TRBV5-1 to TRBJ2-7; the match to TRBD1 covers 12 bases. Germline CDR1 SGHRS, CDR2 YFSETQ. V shed 5 bases, J shed 6 bases, and the junction held 6 bases outside the gene matches. The CDR3 runs to 14 residues. DNA for the CDR3: TGCGCCAGCAGTCGCGGGACAGGGGGCATCGAGCAGTACTTC. Its protein is CASSRGTGGIEQYF.

This clone was counted only a few times. The chain joins TRBV11-2 to TRBJ2-1, with D tentatively TRBD2 (7 bases). Trimming cost V 5 bases and J 3 bases, with 14 bases left between them. The germline gives CDR1 SGHAT, CDR2 FQNNGV. The CDR3 totals 15 residues. The CDR3 protein is CASSLGGDYYNEQFF. The CDR3 nucleotides are TGTGCCAGCAGCCTAGGGGGGGACTACTACAATGAGCAGTTCTTC.